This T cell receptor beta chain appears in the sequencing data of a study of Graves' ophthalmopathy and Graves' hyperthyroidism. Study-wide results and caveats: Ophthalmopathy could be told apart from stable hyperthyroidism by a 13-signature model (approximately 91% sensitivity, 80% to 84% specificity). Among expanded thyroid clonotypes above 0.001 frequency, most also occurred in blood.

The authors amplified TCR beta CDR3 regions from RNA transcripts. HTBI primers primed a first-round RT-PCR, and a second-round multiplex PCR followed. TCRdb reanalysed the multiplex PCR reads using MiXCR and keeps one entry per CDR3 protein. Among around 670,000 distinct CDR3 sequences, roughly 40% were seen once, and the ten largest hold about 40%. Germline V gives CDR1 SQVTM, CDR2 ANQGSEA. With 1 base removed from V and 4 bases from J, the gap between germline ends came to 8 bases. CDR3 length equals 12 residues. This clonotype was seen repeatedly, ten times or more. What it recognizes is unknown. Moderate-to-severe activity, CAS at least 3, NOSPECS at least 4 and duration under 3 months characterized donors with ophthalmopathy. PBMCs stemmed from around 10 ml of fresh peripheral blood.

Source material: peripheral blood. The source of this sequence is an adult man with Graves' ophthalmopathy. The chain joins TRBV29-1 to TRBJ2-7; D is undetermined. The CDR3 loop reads CSVEVGNYEQYF. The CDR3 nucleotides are TGCAGCGTTGAAGTAGGGAATTACGAGCAGTACTTC.